One and the same sample provided the 21 T cell receptor beta chains below, sequenced in a study of OX40 agonist ivuxolimab in advanced cancers. Here immunoSEQ multiplex PCR was the method, and the copy in TCRdb shows in-frame clones only, minus some. The table lists nearly 80,000 clones, 70% to 90% of them singletons. This specimen consisted of CD4+ or CD8+ T cells sorted from blood, obtained in a trial of the OX40 agonist ivuxolimab. Receptor source: an adult with an advanced solid tumor such as melanoma, head and neck, liver or kidney cancer.

This chain connects TRBV30 to TRBJ1-6, with TRBD1 matching over 7 bases. Germline CDR1 is GTSNPN and CDR2 is SVGIG (reference sequence). Trimming removed 2 bases from V and 17 bases from J; junction bases left unmatched: 6. The CDR3 extends over 11 amino acids. CDR3 loop: CAWSHGTAIHF. For the CDR3, the DNA is TGTGCCTGGAGTCATGGGACAGCTATCCACTTT. Supplemented by reference TRBV30 and TRBJ1-6, the full variable domain reads SQTIHQWPATLVQPVGSPLSLECTVEGTSNPNLYWYRQAAGRGLQLLFYSVGIGQISSEVPQNLSASRPQDRQFILSSKKLLLSDSGFYLCAWSHGTAIHFGNGTRLTVT.

V is TRBV18 and J is TRBJ2-1; no reliable D call. This CDR3 comprises 13 residues. Trimming stripped 3 bases from V and 9 bases from J, with 12 bases between. CDR1 and CDR2 (germline): KGHSH, LQKENI. The CDR3 is CASSPGITPEQFF. In DNA, the CDR3 is TGTGCCAGCTCACCGGGGATAACCCCTGAGCAGTTCTTC.

The J gene is TRBJ2-5, the V gene TRBV18; 7 nucleotides line up with TRBD1. Germline trimming cut 2 bases from V and 1 base from J; bases unmatched to any gene: 1. The CDR3 covers 14 residues. Germline V gene sequence: CDR1 KGHSH, CDR2 LQKENI. The CDR3 nucleotides are TGTGCCAGCTCACCAGGGACAGTCCAAGAGACCCAGTACTTC. It specifies CASSPGTVQETQYF.

V gene TRBV19 combines with J gene TRBJ2-1; 11 bases match TRBD2. Trimming took 5 bases from V and 1 from J; bases not matched to a gene: 13. In germline, CDR1 is LNHDA, CDR2 SQIVND (reference sequence). This CDR3 is 19 amino acids long. CDR3 DNA: TGTGCCAGTAGTGATAGGCTAGCGGGAGGAATAGGGTCCTACAATGAGCAGTTCTTC. Translated: CASSDRLAGGIGSYNEQFF.

The V and J genes are TRBV28 and TRBJ2-7; 8 bases align to TRBD2. The germline V gene has CDR1 MDHEN and CDR2 SYDVKM. Unmatched junction bases numbered 11, after V lost 7 bases and J lost 0 bases. The CDR3 sequence is 16 residues long. The CDR3 loop is CASTPGGAGDSYEQYF. As DNA, the CDR3 is TGTGCCAGCACCCCCGGAGGAGCGGGGGACTCCTACGAGCAGTACTTC.

For this clone: The junction departs from germline at one end; a sequencing error may be responsible. This chain connects TRBV5-5 to TRBJ2-1, with D unclear. Germline V gives CDR1 SGHKS, CDR2 YYEKEE (reference sequence). The CDR3 has 14 residues. The CDR3, as DNA: TGTGCCAGCAGCTTGGGACTTACCTACGATGAGCAGTTCTTC. Amino acid sequence: CASSLGLTYDEQFF.

This clone was seen more than once but under ten times. The J gene is TRBJ1-1, the V gene TRBV18, with a possible D match to TRBD1 (6 bases). The CDR3 contains 14 residues. The germline V gene has CDR1 KGHSH and CDR2 LQKENI. V was cut by 4 bases and J by 5 bases, with 14 bases left in between. The CDR3 is CASSQGGASTEAFF. CDR3 bases: TGTGCCAGCTCACAGGGGGGCGCGTCGACTGAAGCTTTCTTT.

This clone turned up a few times. V usage is TRBV2 and J usage is TRBJ2-7, with 11 bases identical to TRBD2. The CDR3 extends over 15 amino acids. Germline V gene data show CDR1 as SNHLY and CDR2 as FYNNEI. With V trimmed by 7 bases and J by 2 bases, 7 bases remained unmatched. CDR3: CASTLAGGPTYEQYF. CDR3 in DNA: TGTGCCAGCACCCTAGCGGGGGGACCTACCTACGAGCAGTACTTC.

The rearrangement joins TRBV5-4 to TRBJ1-1, with D possibly TRBD1 on 5 matching bases. Looked up from germline, CDR1 is SGHNT and CDR2 is YYREEE (reference sequence). CDR3 size: 14 residues. V was clipped by 3 bases and J by 5 bases, with 14 bases between them. This chain's CDR3 is CASSSMAGRTEAFF. CDR3 in DNA: TGTGCCAGCAGCTCGATGGCGGGACGTACTGAAGCTTTCTTT.

This sequence joins TRBV6-6 and TRBJ1-1; D is unresolved. This CDR3 has 13 amino acids. The germline V and J ends were trimmed by 7 bases and 6 bases, with 15 bases remaining between them. Per germline, CDR1 MNHNY and CDR2 SVGAGI (reference sequence). The CDR3 loop reads CASTRTDLPEAFF. CDR3 coding DNA: TGTGCCAGCACCCGGACGGACCTCCCTGAAGCTTTCTTT.

CDR3 DNA: TGTGCCAGCAGCTCTTTTGGGGGGCTGAACACTGAAGCTTTCTTT. Protein sequence: CASSSFGGLNTEAFF. The chain joins TRBV7-8 to TRBJ1-1, with a tentative D call TRBD1 (6 bases). Germline V gene sequence: CDR1 SGHVS, CDR2 FQNEAQ. V was shortened by 4 bases and J by 0 bases, with 12 bases between the two germline ends. This CDR3 contains 15 residues.

V and J are TRBV6-5 and TRBJ1-5; tentative D call: TRBD1 (6 bases). The CDR3 contains 15 residues. The V gene lost 1 base and the J gene lost 3 bases, with 10 bases spanning the gap. Germline assignment: CDR1 MNHEY and CDR2 SVGAGI. In DNA, the CDR3 is TGTGCCAGCAGTTACTTCAGGGGCTCCAATCAGCCCCAGCATTTT. As protein: CASSYFRGSNQPQHF.

The V and J genes are TRBV5-1 and TRBJ1-1; the D gene is possibly TRBD1 (5 bases). The V end was cut by 6 bases, the J end by 0 bases, with 18 bases between. In germline, CDR1 is SGHRS, CDR2 YFSETQ. This CDR3 is built from 16 residues. This CDR3 is CASNPRWGVVNTEAFF. In DNA form, the CDR3 reads TGCGCCAGCAACCCCAGATGGGGCGTCGTGAACACTGAAGCTTTCTTT.

The chain combines TRBV7-2 with TRBJ1-6; D unclear. Germline CDR1 is SGHTA and CDR2 is FQGNSA. This CDR3 comprises 14 residues. The V and J ends lost 4 bases and 5 bases respectively, with 9 bases between them. The CDR3 protein is CASSSTANNSPLHF. In DNA form, the CDR3 reads TGTGCCAGCAGCTCTACCGCCAATAATTCACCCCTCCACTTT.

In this sample, this clone turned up once. V gene TRBV7-9 combines with J gene TRBJ2-1; 9 bases are a match to TRBD2. Trimming at V came to 4 bases and at J to 5 bases, leaving 12 bases not matched to a gene. Germline assignment: CDR1 SEHNR and CDR2 FQNEAQ (reference sequence). The CDR3 loop spans 17 amino acids. The CDR3 region is CASSSREREEFHNEQFF. The DNA for the CDR3 is TGTGCCAGCAGCTCCAGAGAGCGGGAGGAATTTCACAATGAGCAGTTCTTC.

This chain connects TRBV5-1 to TRBJ1-1; no definite D call. V gave up 4 bases and J gave up 3 bases, with 16 bases separating them. The CDR3 has 15 amino acids. CDR1 is SGHRS and CDR2 is YFSETQ in the germline V gene. Here the CDR3 DNA reads TGCGCCAGCAGCCCGGAGTGGGCCGGGGACACTGAAGCTTTCTTT. Residues: CASSPEWAGDTEAFF.

The J gene is TRBJ1-2, the V gene TRBV5-4, with D possibly being TRBD1 (6 bases). The germline V gene encodes CDR1 SGHNT and CDR2 YYREEE (reference sequence). V lost 0 bases to trimming and J lost 5 bases, with 14 bases between them. The CDR3 has 15 residues. CDR3 protein: CASSLGDILGYGYTF. CDR3 coding DNA: TGTGCCAGCAGCTTGGGGGACATTCTTGGTTATGGCTACACCTTC.

The chain links TRBV5-1 to TRBJ2-3, with 9 bases that match TRBD2. Per germline, CDR1 SGHRS and CDR2 YFSETQ. Unmatched junction bases numbered 9, after V lost 6 bases and J lost 4 bases. The CDR3 spans 15 residues. The CDR3 region has the DNA TGCGCCAGCACCAGGGGGTCTAGCGGGGCAGATACGCAGTATTTT. Protein sequence: CASTRGSSGADTQYF. The entire variable domain, with the rest obtained from reference TRBV5-1 and TRBJ2-3, is as follows: KAGVTQTPRYLIKTRGQQVTLSCSPISGHRSVSWYQQTPGQGLQFLFEYFSETQRNKGNFPGRFSGRQFSNSRSEMNVSTLELGDSALYLCASTRGSSGADTQYFGPGTRLTVL.

In its sample, this clone was seen once. This rearrangement joins TRBV27 to TRBJ2-5, with 10 bases fitting TRBD2. Germline trimming cut 4 bases from V and 5 bases from J; bases unmatched to any gene: 4. Germline values: CDR1 MNHEY, CDR2 SMNVEV (reference sequence). The CDR3 runs 14 residues. The CDR3 loop is CASSSSGGHETQYF. The CDR3 DNA is TGTGCCAGCAGTTCTAGCGGGGGTCACGAGACCCAGTACTTC.

The chain is built from TRBV9 and TRBJ2-7; no clear D. The CDR3 totals 15 residues. V was cut by 0 bases and J by 2 bases, with 12 bases left in between. Per germline, CDR1 SGDLS and CDR2 YYNGEE. For the CDR3, the DNA is TGTGCCAGCAGCGTAGGTTTTACAGTCGCCTACGAGCAGTACTTC. Its protein is CASSVGFTVAYEQYF.

V and J are TRBV5-1 and TRBJ2-6; no clear D gene. V lost 2 bases and J 3 bases, leaving 6 bases between the germline ends. The CDR3 runs 14 residues. From germline, CDR1 is SGHRS and CDR2 YFSETQ. In DNA, the CDR3 is TGCGCCAGCAGCTTCCGCGTTGGGGCCAACGTCCTGACTTTC. Its translation is CASSFRVGANVLTF.